The clone carrying this TCR beta chain was seen a few times. Its target is unknown. TCRdb re-called the reads with MiXCR, one entry per CDR3 protein. Of about 830,000 distinct CDR3 sequences in the sample, 32% are singletons; the top ten hold about an eighth. This entry belongs to a study of T cell repertoires in cytomegalovirus infection. About the research overall: CMV infection plus the matching HLA type was flagged by public TCR beta signatures. Study-level results: Public TCR beta family frequency separated CMV-and-HLA carriers, including in an independent cohort. CMV-specific TCR beta clonotypes restricted by HLA-C were the ones dominating the ex vivo response.

Germline assignment: CDR1 LNHNV and CDR2 YYDKDF (reference sequence). V shed 4 bases and J shed 4 bases, with 13 bases lying between them. This CDR3 contains 15 residues. This chain uses TRBV15 with TRBJ1-4; D call uncertain. Sequenced here: cultured CD8+ T cells from PBMCs, sampled from culture after CMV antigen stimulation. The TCR originated in a human donor in good health (CMV status not recorded). Some clones in this sample may be carry-over from other donors' samples. Written as DNA, the CDR3 is TGTGCCACCAGCATACACCGGTCGGATAATGAAAAACTGTTTTTT. It specifies CATSIHRSDNEKLFF.